This TCR beta chain was recorded in a study of T cells and copy number aberrations in small-cell lung cancer. Findings of the study overall: Compared with adjacent lung tissue, tumors had lower T-cell richness and clonality and non-significantly lower density.

Measured with immunoSEQ multiplex PCR; TCRdb has only the in-frame clones, and not every one. Altogether around 3,000 clones are present, over 75% being singletons, with the ten largest covering around 4.4%. Concerning this clone: Its antigen is currently unknown.

The specimen was normal tissue next to the tumor. This receptor was taken from a man in his forties or fifties with small cell lung cancer.

CDR3 in DNA: TGTGCCAGCAGTGAATTGGCAGGGAGCCACTATGGCTACACCTTC. Encoded protein: CASSELAGSHYGYTF. The chain uses TRBV6-1 and TRBJ1-2; TRBD1 might be the D (5 bases). The CDR3 is 15 amino acids. Germline assignment: CDR1 MNHNS and CDR2 SASEGT. The ends were cut back, 2 bases at V and 3 bases at J, with 13 bases in the middle.